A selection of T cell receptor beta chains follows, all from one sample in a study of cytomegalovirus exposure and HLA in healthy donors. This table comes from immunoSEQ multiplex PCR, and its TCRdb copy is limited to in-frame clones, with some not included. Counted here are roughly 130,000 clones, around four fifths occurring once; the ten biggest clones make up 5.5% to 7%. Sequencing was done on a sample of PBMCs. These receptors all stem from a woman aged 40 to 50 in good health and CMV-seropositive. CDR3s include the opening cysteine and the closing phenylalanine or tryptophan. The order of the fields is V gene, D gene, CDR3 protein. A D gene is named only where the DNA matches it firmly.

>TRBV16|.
CASSQLGDMNTEAFF
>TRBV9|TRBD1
CASRTGVMGNTEAFF
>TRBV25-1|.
CASSPRAGDGYTF
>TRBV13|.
CASSLRGSRYEQYF
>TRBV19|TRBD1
CASSIDPGTGGLQPQHF
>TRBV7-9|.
CSSKPGPGEQYF
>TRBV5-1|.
CASSSGRASYEQYF
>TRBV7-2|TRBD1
CASSSQTGGGSGNTIYF
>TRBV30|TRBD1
CAWSVYRGLREQYF
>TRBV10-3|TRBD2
CAIREGTSNYEQYF
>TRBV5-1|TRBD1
CASSTQLPGTGGVEAFF
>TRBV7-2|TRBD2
CASSSGGSSYEQYF
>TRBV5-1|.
CASRETGPSSYEQYF
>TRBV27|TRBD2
CASSLAGGYEQYF
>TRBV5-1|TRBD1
CASSVGTGYEQYF
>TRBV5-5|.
CASFPRGRGGTDTQYF
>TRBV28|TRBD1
CASGGQGTGPYEQYF
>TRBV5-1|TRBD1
CASSLAGQWDQPQHF
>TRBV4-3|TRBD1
CASSEGTPRGPLGNTIYF
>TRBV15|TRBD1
CATGGTGSYYEQYF
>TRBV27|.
CASSPGRIAETQYF
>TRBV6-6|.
CASRGEGPGNTIYF
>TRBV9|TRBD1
CASSVVGTGDSNEQYF
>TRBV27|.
CASSPTGKNEQFF
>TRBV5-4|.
CASRELDRIDTQYF
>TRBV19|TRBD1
CASNDRGPEKLFF
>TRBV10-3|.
CAISGDRNYGYTF
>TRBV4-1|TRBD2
CASSPTQGSGGTYEQYF
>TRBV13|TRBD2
CASSLASGGAKLETQYF
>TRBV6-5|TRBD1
CASKPGGINQPQHF
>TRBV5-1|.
CASRSEGRVLGYTF
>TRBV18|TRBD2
CASSPLGGSPETQYF
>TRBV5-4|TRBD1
CASSLPDRALLLNTEAFF
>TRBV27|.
CASSLIGSYEQYF
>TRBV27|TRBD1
CASSFLGQGYNEQFF
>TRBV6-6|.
CASSPNRVGTDTQYF
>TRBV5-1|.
CASSYGQISYEQYF
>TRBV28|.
CASVGGYSYNEQFF
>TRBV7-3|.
CASSASGGNGYTF
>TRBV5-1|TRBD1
CASSRPGQGAGEQFF
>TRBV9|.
CASSVEGTRSYEQYF
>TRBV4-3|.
CASSQDIKITGKDYGYTF
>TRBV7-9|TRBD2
CASSLAGGQETQYF
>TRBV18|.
CASSSGSSYNSPLHF
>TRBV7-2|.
CASRPPLRSSYTDTQYF
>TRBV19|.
CASSIVAMNTEAFF
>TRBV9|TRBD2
CASSAGRGLAGTTGELFF
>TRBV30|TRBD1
CAWSSDRDYTF
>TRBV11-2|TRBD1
CASSFSTGGPTTTYEQYF
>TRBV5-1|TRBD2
CASSWGLAGGLGETQYF
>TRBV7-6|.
CASSLTDSYEQYF